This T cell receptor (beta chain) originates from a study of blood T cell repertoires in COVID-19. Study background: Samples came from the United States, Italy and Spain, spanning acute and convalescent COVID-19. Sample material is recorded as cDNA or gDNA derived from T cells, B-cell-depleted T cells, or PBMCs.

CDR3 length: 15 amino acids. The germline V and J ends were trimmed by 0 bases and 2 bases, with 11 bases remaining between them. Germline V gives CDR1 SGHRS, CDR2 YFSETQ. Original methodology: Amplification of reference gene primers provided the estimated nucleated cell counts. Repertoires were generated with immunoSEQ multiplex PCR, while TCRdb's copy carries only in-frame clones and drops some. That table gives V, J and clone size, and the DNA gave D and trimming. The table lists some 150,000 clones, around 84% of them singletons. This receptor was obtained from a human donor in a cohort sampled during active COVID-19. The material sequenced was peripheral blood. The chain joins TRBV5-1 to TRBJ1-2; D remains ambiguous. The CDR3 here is CASSLGGTGNYGYTF. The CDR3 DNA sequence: TGCGCCAGCAGCTTGGGTGGTACGGGGAACTATGGCTACACCTTC.